One and the same sample provided the 9 T cell receptor beta chains below, sequenced in a study of TIL therapy for anti-PD-1-resistant metastatic lung cancer. This sample's time point: pre-treatment sample, taken before nivolumab and TIL therapy. This was the immunoSEQ v3 assay. The repertoire was sequenced with immunoSEQ multiplex PCR; TCRdb's copy has only in-frame clones and lacks some. The data hold about 46,000 clones, with 65% to 90% observed a single time. Sequenced material: blood, taken at baseline. These receptors all stem from a person between 30 and 80 years old with non-small cell lung cancer.

The chain has TRBV10-2 and TRBJ2-2; TRBD1 matches 9 bases. The CDR3 has 13 residues. V trimming: 10 bases; J trimming: 6 bases; junction bases outside the gene matches: 6. CDR1 is WSHSY and CDR2 is SAAADI in the germline V gene. CDR3 residues: CAIRDRVAGELFF. The CDR3 nucleotides are TGCGCCATCCGGGACAGGGTAGCCGGGGAGCTGTTTTTT.

V and J are TRBV5-1 and TRBJ2-7, with D maybe TRBD2 (6 bases). The CDR3 loop spans 18 amino acids. Trimming took 3 bases from V and 0 from J, leaving 22 bases between them. CDR1 SGHRS and CDR2 YFSETQ come from the germline V gene. The CDR3 region is CASSSAGKGYLNSYEQYF. Here the CDR3 DNA reads TGCGCCAGCAGCTCGGCGGGAAAGGGTTATCTCAACTCCTACGAGCAGTACTTC.

V and J are TRBV4-3 and TRBJ1-1; the D is unclear. Per germline, CDR1 LGHNA and CDR2 YSLEER. The germline V and J ends were trimmed by 0 bases and 4 bases, with 21 bases remaining between them. The CDR3 consists of 18 residues. In DNA form, the CDR3 reads TGCGCCAGCAGCCAAGATGGGATAGGGCCGTCTTGGGGCACTGAAGCTTTCTTT. Its protein product is CASSQDGIGPSWGTEAFF.

This sequence joins TRBV24-1 and TRBJ2-7, with TRBD2 matching 7 bases. The trim removed 4 bases at V and 2 bases at J, leaving 4 bases unmatched. The CDR3 contains 14 residues. The germline V gene encodes CDR1 KGHDR and CDR2 SFDVKD. The CDR3 bases are TGTGCCACCAGTGAGGGAGGGTACACCTACGAGCAGTACTTC. The encoded protein is CATSEGGYTYEQYF.

The CDR3 loop reads CASSLQSNYGYTF. As DNA, the CDR3 is TGTGCCAGCAGTTTACAGAGTAACTATGGCTACACCTTC. The chain uses TRBV28 and TRBJ1-2; D uncertain. Germline values: CDR1 MDHEN, CDR2 SYDVKM. Deletions cut 2 bases from V and 1 base from J, with 5 bases between. The CDR3 sequence is 13 residues long.

This clone was seen a single time. Other nucleotide sequences in the sample specify the same CDR3. The V and J genes are TRBV4-3 and TRBJ2-1; either TRBD1 or TRBD2 may fit D (5 bases each). Deletions cut 3 bases from V and 4 bases from J, with 7 bases between. The CDR3 contains 13 residues. Germline V gene sequence: CDR1 LGHNA, CDR2 YSLEER. Here the CDR3 DNA reads TGCGCCAGCAGCCAGGGACCTTACAATGAGCAGTTCTTC. Its protein product is CASSQGPYNEQFF.

This clone was seen more than once but under ten times. This sequence joins TRBV5-1 and TRBJ1-5; perhaps TRBD1 as D (6 bases). The CDR3 extends over 15 amino acids. V was clipped by 1 base and J by 1 base, with 9 bases between them. Germline V gene lookup returns CDR1 SGHRS and CDR2 YFSETQ. CDR3 loop: CASSLSGQSNQPQHF. The DNA for the CDR3 is TGCGCCAGCAGCTTGTCAGGACAGAGCAATCAGCCCCAGCATTTT. The variable domain in full, with the rest retrieved from reference TRBV5-1 and TRBJ1-5, is KAGVTQTPRYLIKTRGQQVTLSCSPISGHRSVSWYQQTPGQGLQFLFEYFSETQRNKGNFPGRFSGRQFSNSRSEMNVSTLELGDSALYLCASSLSGQSNQPQHFGDGTRLSIL.

The V call is TRBV7-2, the J call TRBJ2-3, with D tentatively TRBD1 (6 bases). Germline V gene data show CDR1 as SGHTA and CDR2 as FQGNSA. This CDR3 spans 13 amino acids. Trimming left V 4 bases short and J 2 bases short, with 7 bases between. The CDR3 region is CASSWDNTDTQYF. CDR3 nucleotides: TGTGCCAGCAGCTGGGACAACACAGATACGCAGTATTTT.

This sequence joins TRBV27 and TRBJ1-2, with D uncertain. The V gene lost 2 bases and the J gene lost 2 bases, with 6 bases spanning the gap. The germline V gene encodes CDR1 MNHEY and CDR2 SMNVEV (reference sequence). The CDR3 length is 13 residues. CDR3 in amino acids: CASSLKRNYGYTF. CDR3 in DNA: TGTGCCAGCAGTTTAAAGAGGAACTATGGCTACACCTTC.